A single sample gave rise to the 27 T cell receptor beta chains below, sequenced in a study of neurological immune-mediated disorders. Time point denoted: longitudinal time-point 1 (baseline). MiXCR, applied by TCRdb to the 5' RACE reads, yields one record per CDR3 protein. Of approximately 53,000 distinct CDR3 sequences listed, 10% were seen once; the top ten hold about 1.6%. Sequencing input: PBMCs. These receptors were collected from a woman in her thirties or forties in good health.

This clonotype showed up many times. CDR3 sequence (DNA): TGCGCCAGCAGCTTCGGGCCCGTCACAGATACGCAGTATTTT. Its translation: CASSFGPVTDTQYF. V usage is TRBV5-1 and J usage is TRBJ2-3; D is unresolved. The CDR3 spans 14 residues. The V gene lost 2 bases and the J gene lost 2 bases, with 9 bases spanning the gap. In germline, CDR1 is SGHRS, CDR2 YFSETQ.

There are many counts of this clonotype. The chain uses TRBV20-1 and TRBJ2-5; 8 positions agree with TRBD2. Germline V gene lookup returns CDR1 DFQATT and CDR2 SNEGSKA (reference sequence). The ends lost 6 bases at V and 3 bases at J; junction bases unmatched: 9. The CDR3 totals 14 residues. CDR3 in amino acids: CSAAPFGREETQYF. The CDR3, as DNA: TGCAGTGCCGCTCCCTTCGGGAGGGAAGAGACCCAGTACTTC.

This clonotype was counted ten times or more. The CDR3 nucleotides are TGTGCCAGCAGTCGAAGCCGATGGGGGACGGTGAACACCGGGGAGCTGTTTTTT. Translation: CASSRSRWGTVNTGELFF. The chain uses TRBV12-3 or TRBV12-4 and TRBJ2-2; D could derive from TRBD1 or TRBD2 (5 bases each). This CDR3 contains 18 residues. V lost 5 bases to trimming and J lost 1 base, with 20 bases between them.

This clonotype has a count of ten or more. The chain couples TRBV7-3 to TRBJ2-5, with 9 positions matching TRBD2. The CDR3 covers 18 residues. V gave up 3 bases and J gave up 1 base; unmatched junction bases: 12. In germline, CDR1 is SGHTA, CDR2 FQGTGA. The CDR3 DNA follows: TGTGCCAGCAGCTTTTCGGGAGGTGCTAGCGGGGTCCAAGAGACCCAGTACTTC. It encodes CASSFSGGASGVQETQYF.

This clonotype has ten or more counts. The chain is built from TRBV2 and TRBJ2-2, with D tentatively TRBD1 (6 bases). Germline CDR1 SNHLY, CDR2 FYNNEI. The CDR3 consists of 13 residues. Trimming took off 8 bases at V and 5 bases at J, with 12 bases between the two ends. The CDR3 region is CASPQGQTGELFF. CDR3 sequence (DNA): TGTGCCAGCCCCCAGGGGCAAACCGGGGAGCTGTTTTTT.

This clonotype came up many times. J is TRBJ1-2 and V is TRBV25-1; 7 positions agree with TRBD1. The germline V gene encodes CDR1 MGHDK and CDR2 SYGVNS. The CDR3 has 14 amino acids. The ends lost 4 bases at V and 8 bases at J; junction bases unmatched: 10. In nucleotides, the CDR3 is TGTGCCAGCAGTGCCCCCCTGGGGACAGTAGGCTACACCTTC. This gives the protein CASSAPLGTVGYTF.

This clonotype was seen many times. CDR3 protein: CSVVRGYQETQYF. CDR3 DNA: TGCAGCGTTGTTAGGGGATACCAAGAGACCCAGTACTTC. V is TRBV29-1 and J is TRBJ2-5, with D possibly matching TRBD1 (5 bases). This CDR3 contains 13 residues. With 4 bases removed from V and 0 bases from J, the gap between germline ends came to 9 bases. CDR1 and CDR2 from the germline V gene are SQVTM and ANQGSEA. Looking up the rest from reference TRBV29-1 and TRBJ2-5 gives the full variable domain: SAVISQKPSRDICQRGTSLTIQCQVDSQVTMMFWYRQQPGQSLTLIATANQGSEATYESGFVIDKFPISRPNLTFSTLTVSNMSPEDSSIYLCSVVRGYQETQYFGPGTRLLVL.

At least ten counts were recorded for this clonotype. The V call is TRBV5-1, the J call TRBJ2-1, with D possibly being TRBD1 or TRBD2 (5 bases each). Germline assignment: CDR1 SGHRS and CDR2 YFSETQ. This CDR3 spans 17 amino acids. Trimming removed 0 bases from V and 2 bases from J, with 15 bases in between. The CDR3, as DNA: TGCGCCAGCAGCTTGGAGAGGGGCAGGGCGGCCTACAATGAGCAGTTCTTC. Translation: CASSLERGRAAYNEQFF.

The sample holds many counts of this clonotype. The chain joins TRBV2 to TRBJ2-7; 10 nucleotides match TRBD1. This CDR3 has 15 amino acids. J was trimmed by 0 bases and V by 4 bases; bases with no gene match: 3. CDR1 is SNHLY, CDR2 FYNNEI, per germline. The CDR3 nucleotides are TGTGCCAGCAGTGGGGGACAGGGGTTCTCCTACGAGCAGTACTTC. Its protein is CASSGGQGFSYEQYF.

This clonotype has a count of ten or more. The chain is built from TRBV29-1 and TRBJ1-2, with D unclear. Germline V lookup: CDR1 SQVTM, CDR2 ANQGSEA. Trimming removed 3 bases from V and 0 bases from J, with 8 bases in between. The CDR3 contains 13 residues. The DNA for the CDR3 is TGCAGCGTTGACGAGGGAGCTAACTATGGCTACACCTTC. Its protein is CSVDEGANYGYTF. The whole variable domain, remainder taken from reference TRBV29-1 and TRBJ1-2, is SAVISQKPSRDICQRGTSLTIQCQVDSQVTMMFWYRQQPGQSLTLIATANQGSEATYESGFVIDKFPISRPNLTFSTLTVSNMSPEDSSIYLCSVDEGANYGYTFGSGTRLTVV.

The table lists this clonotype with many counts. The chain employs TRBV5-5 and TRBJ1-1, with D perhaps TRBD1 (5 bases). The germline V gene encodes CDR1 SGHKS and CDR2 YYEKEE (reference sequence). Between the trimmed V and J ends, which lost 4 bases and 8 bases, there was a span of 18 bases. The CDR3 has 14 amino acids. CDR3 protein: CASSHGGRAREAFF. For the CDR3, the DNA is TGTGCCAGCAGCCACGGGGGTCGGGCGAGGGAAGCTTTCTTT.

This clonotype has at least ten counts. CDR3 DNA: TGTGCCAGCAGTCTTAACTATGGCTACACCTTC. Translation: CASSLNYGYTF. The V call is TRBV6-6, the J call TRBJ1-2; D not certain. Germline assignment: CDR1 MNHNY and CDR2 SVGAGI (reference sequence). V was clipped by 5 bases and J by 1 base, with 2 bases between them. The CDR3 runs 11 residues.

This clonotype was observed at least ten times. This sequence joins TRBV7-9 and TRBJ2-1; unclear D gene. V lost 5 bases and J 8 bases, leaving 10 bases between the germline ends. This CDR3 has 12 amino acids. Germline V lookup: CDR1 SEHNR, CDR2 FQNEAQ (reference sequence). The CDR3 sequence is CASSLTRDEQFF. The CDR3 bases are TGTGCCAGCAGCCTCACACGGGATGAGCAGTTCTTC.

The count of this clonotype is one. One end of the junction does not line up with germline, which may come from a read error. The chain joins TRBV5-5 to TRBJ1-1; no clear D gene. CDR3 size: 14 residues. The germline gives CDR1 SGHKS, CDR2 YYEKEE (reference sequence). CDR3 sequence: CANSLIWPNTDAFF. Written as DNA, the CDR3 is TGTGCCAACAGCTTGATTTGGCCGAACACTGACGCTTTCTTT.

There are many counts of this clonotype. The J gene is TRBJ1-5, the V gene TRBV7-2, with TRBD1 identical over 7 bases. Germline CDR1 SGHTA, CDR2 FQGNSA. The J segment lost 0 bases and the V segment lost 6 bases, leaving 5 bases of the junction unmatched. The CDR3 is made up of 15 amino acids. DNA of the CDR3: TGTGCCAGCAGTATACAGGGGCATAGCAATCAGCCCCAGCATTTT. Translated, it gives CASSIQGHSNQPQHF.

This clonotype was found a few times. This chain connects TRBV5-1 to TRBJ1-1; D gene uncertain. The CDR3 loop spans 14 amino acids. Trimming took 5 bases from V and 4 from J, leaving 15 bases between them. Germline values: CDR1 SGHRS, CDR2 YFSETQ. In nucleotides, the CDR3 is TGCGCCAGCAGTCAACGCACCGCGGGCACTGAAGCTTTCTTT. This gives the protein CASSQRTAGTEAFF.

This clonotype was counted ten times or more. V and J are TRBV20-1 and TRBJ1-5; D is possibly TRBD1 (5 bases). The CDR3 runs to 13 residues. Germline CDR1 DFQATT, CDR2 SNEGSKA (reference sequence). V gave up 0 bases and J gave up 6 bases, with 9 bases separating them. The CDR3 loop reads CSAREAGTQPQHF. The CDR3 DNA reads TGCAGTGCTAGAGAGGCCGGGACTCAGCCCCAGCATTTT.

This clonotype was seen repeatedly, ten times or more. Here the CDR3 reads CAGRASGGTYEQYF. In nucleotides, the CDR3 is TGTGCCGGGCGGGCTAGCGGGGGGACCTACGAGCAGTACTTC. V usage is TRBV10-3 and J usage is TRBJ2-7, with 11 bases identical to TRBD2. In germline, CDR1 is ENHRY, CDR2 SYGVKD. The CDR3 sequence is 14 residues long. The trim removed 11 bases at V and 2 bases at J, leaving 8 bases unmatched.

This clonotype came up many times. The chain carries TRBV9 and TRBJ2-1; D is perhaps TRBD2 (6 bases). V dropped 5 bases and J dropped 6 bases, with 15 bases sitting between them. The CDR3 is made up of 14 amino acids. Germline CDR1 is SGDLS and CDR2 is YYNGEE. The CDR3 region is CASSVGGTVNEQFF. The CDR3 region has the DNA TGTGCCAGCAGTGTGGGGGGTACGGTCAATGAGCAGTTCTTC. Full variable domain (outside the CDR3, taken from reference TRBV9 and TRBJ2-1): DSGVTQTPKHLITATGQRVTLRCSPRSGDLSVYWYQQSLDQGLQFLIQYYNGEERAKGNILERFSAQQFPDLHSELNLSSLELGDSALYFCASSVGGTVNEQFFGPGTRLTVL.

Note on this clonotype: The junction differs from germline at one of its ends, possibly a read error. This chain connects TRBV5-1 to TRBJ2-3; D possibly corresponds to TRBD1 (5 bases). CDR1 and CDR2 (germline): SGHRS, YFSETQ. This CDR3 has 15 residues. DNA of the CDR3: TGCGCCAGCAGCTTAGAACATTGGGGCACAAATACGCAGTATTTT. Protein sequence: CASSLEHWGTNTQYF.

In its sample, this clonotype was seen many times. The chain recombines TRBV10-3 with TRBJ2-1; D remains unclear. Germline V lookup: CDR1 ENHRY, CDR2 SYGVKD. Trimming left V 2 bases short and J 6 bases short, with 8 bases between. The CDR3 sequence is 13 residues long. CDR3 sequence: CAISEVRGNEQFF. For the CDR3, the DNA is TGTGCCATCAGTGAGGTTCGAGGCAATGAGCAGTTCTTC.

There are many counts of this clonotype. V usage is TRBV13 and J usage is TRBJ1-2; possible D gene TRBD1, 6 bases. Trimming took off 5 bases at V and 3 bases at J, with 13 bases between the two ends. The germline V gene has CDR1 PRHDT and CDR2 FYEKMQ (reference sequence). There are 14 residues in the CDR3. Written as DNA, the CDR3 is TGTGCCAGCAGCCCAAGGGGGGGGGACTATGGCTACACCTTC. Its protein is CASSPRGGDYGYTF. Complete variable domain (other parts from reference TRBV13 and TRBJ1-2): AAGVIQSPRHLIKEKRETATLKCYPIPRHDTVYWYQQGPGQDPQFLISFYEKMQSDKGSIPDRFSAQQFSDYHSELNMSSLELGDSALYFCASSPRGGDYGYTFGSGTRLTVV.

This clonotype came up many times. The chain carries TRBV4-1 and TRBJ1-2; 8 nucleotides match TRBD1. Germline values: CDR1 MGHRA, CDR2 YSYEKL. J was trimmed by 4 bases and V by 3 bases; bases with no gene match: 7. The CDR3 consists of 15 residues. CDR3 DNA: TGCGCCAGCAGCCACCGTGGACAGGGAGCCTATGGCTACACCTTC. This encodes CASSHRGQGAYGYTF.

This clonotype was detected many times. The V gene is TRBV7-2, the J gene TRBJ2-3; TRBD2 matches 10 bases. CDR3 length: 15 amino acids. Germline V CDR1 and CDR2: SGHTA, FQGNSA. V dropped 5 bases and J dropped 5; count of bases not matched to a gene: 7. CDR3 sequence reads: CASSHSGGAGDTQYF. In nucleotides, the CDR3 is TGTGCCAGCAGCCACAGCGGGGGGGCAGGAGATACGCAGTATTTT.

This clonotype was recorded many times. CDR3 sequence (DNA): TGCGCCAGCAGCTCCACAGGGAGGGAATACGAGCAGTACTTC. Its protein is CASSSTGREYEQYF. The chain uses TRBV5-1 and TRBJ2-7, with D tentatively TRBD2 (7 bases). In germline, CDR1 is SGHRS, CDR2 YFSETQ. V was cut by 3 bases and J by 4 bases, with 14 bases left in between. The CDR3 loop spans 14 amino acids.

At least ten counts were recorded for this clonotype. The V and J genes are TRBV11-2 and TRBJ2-7; tentatively, D is TRBD1 or TRBD2 (5 bases each). This CDR3 is 13 amino acids long. V was cut by 3 bases and J by 0 bases, with 6 bases left in between. In germline, CDR1 is SGHAT, CDR2 FQNNGV. For the CDR3, the DNA is TGTGCCAGCAGCTTGGGGGACTCCTACGAGCAGTACTTC. This encodes CASSLGDSYEQYF.

This clonotype has a handful of counts. The rearrangement links TRBV27 to TRBJ2-5, with TRBD2 matching over 7 bases. V lost 4 bases to trimming and J lost 2 bases; unmatched junction nucleotides: 7. Germline assignment: CDR1 MNHEY and CDR2 SMNVEV (reference sequence). CDR3 length: 15 amino acids. Here the CDR3 reads CASSSSGLVQETQYF. In DNA, the CDR3 is TGTGCCAGCAGTTCCTCCGGACTAGTACAAGAGACCCAGTACTTC.